The 15 T cell receptor beta chains below all came from one sample that was sequenced in a study of cytomegalovirus exposure and HLA in healthy donors. This table comes from immunoSEQ multiplex PCR, and its TCRdb copy is limited to in-frame clones, with some not included. The sample includes about 240,000 clones, 80% to 90% seen only once; the top ten take 2% to 3%. The sequenced material came from PBMCs. The receptors were sampled from a man between 18 and 29 years old in good health and CMV-seronegative.

The chain couples TRBV6-5 to TRBJ1-5; TRBD1 might be the D (6 bases). The CDR3 is made up of 15 amino acids. CDR1 and CDR2 (germline): MNHEY, SVGAGI. V was cut by 5 bases and J by 4 bases, with 15 bases left in between. DNA of the CDR3: TGTGCCAGCAGTCTAACGGGGGGCCCTAATCAGCCCCAGCATTTT. This translates into CASSLTGGPNQPQHF.

The V gene is TRBV6-5, the J gene TRBJ2-1; TRBD2 matches at 13 bases. Germline loops: CDR1 MNHEY, CDR2 SVGAGI. J gave up 7 bases and V 3 bases, and 3 bases lay outside the gene matches. The CDR3 has 15 residues. CDR3 DNA sequence: TGTGCCAGCAGTTATCGGACTAGCGGGGGTAATGAGCAGTTCTTC. Amino acid sequence: CASSYRTSGGNEQFF.

The V call is TRBV5-8, the J call TRBJ2-3; no reliable D call. V was shortened by 4 bases and J by 4 bases, with 13 bases between the two germline ends. Germline V gene sequence: CDR1 SGHTS, CDR2 YDEGEE. The CDR3 runs to 14 residues. CDR3 nucleotides: TGTGCCAGCAGCAGCAAACCCAAAGCAGATACGCAGTATTTT. Its translation is CASSSKPKADTQYF.

The chain uses TRBV6-1 and TRBJ1-2; the D is unclear. CDR1 and CDR2 (germline): MNHNS, SASEGT. Trimming left V 5 bases short and J 4 bases short, with 14 bases between. The CDR3 totals 14 residues. CDR3 nucleotides: TGTGCCAGCAGTAGCGGTAGACCGAGCTATGGCTACACCTTC. Residues: CASSSGRPSYGYTF.

The chain uses TRBV28 and TRBJ1-2; perhaps TRBD1 as D (5 bases). Germline V gives CDR1 MDHEN, CDR2 SYDVKM. Between the trimmed V and J ends, which lost 5 bases and 6 bases, there was a span of 19 bases. The CDR3 is 15 residues long. In DNA, the CDR3 is TGTGCCAGCAGTCCCTGGGTTTCGGGGGTCGATGGCTACACCTTC. The encoded protein is CASSPWVSGVDGYTF.

The rearrangement joins TRBV4-3 to TRBJ2-2, with 7 bases fitting TRBD1. The V gene end was trimmed by 1 base and the J gene end by 7 bases; junction bases not matched to a gene: 6. Germline V gives CDR1 LGHNA, CDR2 YSLEER. CDR3 size: 15 residues. The CDR3 spells CASSQAYRGGGELFF. The CDR3 DNA is TGCGCCAGCAGCCAAGCCTACAGGGGTGGCGGGGAGCTGTTTTTT.

CDR3 sequence: CASSQVLRTDTQYF. The CDR3 nucleotides read TGCGCCAGCAGCCAAGTGCTAAGAACAGATACGCAGTATTTT. The chain uses TRBV4-1 and TRBJ2-3; D not certain. The V and J ends lost 1 base and 3 bases respectively, with 8 bases between them. The CDR3 is 14 residues long. Germline values: CDR1 MGHRA, CDR2 YSYEKL.

The V and J genes are TRBV29-1 and TRBJ2-1, with 7 bases that match TRBD1. V shed 6 bases and J 4 bases; nucleotides not matched to a gene: 9. From germline, CDR1 is SQVTM and CDR2 ANQGSEA. The CDR3 is 14 amino acids. CDR3 DNA: TGCAGCGTCCCGGGACAGAACATTTACAATGAGCAGTTCTTC. The encoded protein is CSVPGQNIYNEQFF.

This sequence joins TRBV6-1 and TRBJ2-7, with no clear D. Germline V gene data show CDR1 as MNHNS and CDR2 as SASEGT. There are 13 residues in the CDR3. The V end was cut by 3 bases, the J end by 4 bases, with 10 bases between. In DNA, the CDR3 is TGTGCCAGCAGTGAGATAATGGAGTACGAGCAGTACTTC. Translated, it gives CASSEIMEYEQYF.

The V gene is TRBV9, the J gene TRBJ2-7, with D possibly matching TRBD1 (7 bases). The germline V and J ends were trimmed by 0 bases and 5 bases, with 12 bases remaining between them. Germline CDR1 SGDLS, CDR2 YYNGEE. The CDR3 sequence is 14 residues long. The CDR3 protein is CASSVGQGGHEQYF. For the CDR3, the DNA is TGTGCCAGCAGCGTAGGGCAGGGGGGCCACGAGCAGTACTTC.

The chain links TRBV7-2 to TRBJ2-1, with TRBD2 matching 9 bases. V trimming: 8 bases; J trimming: 5 bases; junction bases outside the gene matches: 10. CDR1 is SGHTA and CDR2 is FQGNSA in the germline V gene. The CDR3 consists of 15 residues. Here the CDR3 reads CASGLAGTLNNEQFF. CDR3 coding DNA: TGTGCCAGCGGCCTAGCGGGGACTTTGAACAATGAGCAGTTCTTC.

The rearrangement links TRBV21-1 to TRBJ1-6. TRBV21-1 is tagged as a pseudogene. CDR3 length: 10 amino acids. DNA for the CDR3: TGTGCCAGCAGCAAACTAACTCCCAAGTTT. It specifies CASSKLTPKF.

The V and J genes are TRBV29-1 and TRBJ1-1; D is ambiguous. This CDR3 is built from 13 residues. The ends were cut back, 8 bases at V and 0 bases at J, with 13 bases in the middle. Per germline, CDR1 SQVTM and CDR2 ANQGSEA. CDR3 sequence (DNA): TGCAGCATAGCGGGGAACATGAACACTGAAGCTTTCTTT. It codes for CSIAGNMNTEAFF.

The chain recombines TRBV27 with TRBJ2-7; D is ambiguous. Between the trimmed V and J ends, which lost 2 bases and 1 base, there was a span of 12 bases. Looked up from germline, CDR1 is MNHEY and CDR2 is SMNVEV (reference sequence). The CDR3 length is 15 residues. In DNA form, the CDR3 reads TGTGCCAGCAGTTTACGACTTTCGGCATCCTACGAGCAGTACTTC. Protein product: CASSLRLSASYEQYF.

This rearrangement joins TRBV7-2 to TRBJ2-7; 11 bases are shared with TRBD1. The CDR3 totals 15 residues. J was trimmed by 6 bases and V by 5 bases; bases with no gene match: 9. Germline V gene lookup returns CDR1 SGHTA and CDR2 FQGNSA. The CDR3 nucleotides are TGTGCCAGCAGCCTTGAGGGGACAGGGGGACGCGAGCAGTACTTC. As protein: CASSLEGTGGREQYF.